Following are 13 T cell receptor beta chains from one sample sequenced in a study of CD8 T cells in ankylosing spondylitis. Using its own MiXCR run on the 5' RACE reads, TCRdb lists one record per CDR3 protein. The sample includes 250,000 to 350,000 distinct CDR3 sequences, about 20% of them seen just once. Sequenced sample: blood, either unsorted or a sorted T cell fraction (not recorded which). These receptors were taken from a male donor with ankylosing spondylitis or in good health (not recorded which).

The CDR3 nucleotides are TGCGCCAGCAGCTCCCCAGTCGTCACAGATACGCAGTATTTT. Its protein is CASSSPVVTDTQYF. The chain recombines TRBV5-1 with TRBJ2-3; D unresolved. The CDR3 is 14 residues long. Trimming cost V 3 bases and J 2 bases, with 10 bases left between them. Looked up from germline, CDR1 is SGHRS and CDR2 is YFSETQ.

V and J are TRBV5-1 and TRBJ1-6; tentative D call: TRBD1 (6 bases). Germline CDR1 and CDR2: SGHRS and YFSETQ. The CDR3 has 15 amino acids. Trimming removed 3 bases at V and 7 bases at J, with 14 bases between. CDR3 amino acids: CASSSPGQRNSPLHF. The CDR3 bases are TGCGCCAGCAGCTCCCCGGGACAAAGGAATTCACCCCTCCACTTT.

This clonotype was observed a few times. The rearrangement links TRBV7-6 to TRBJ1-4, with 8 positions matching TRBD1. The CDR3 runs 17 residues. Trimming cost V 1 base and J 5 bases; bases outside gene matches: 9. Germline-derived CDR1 and CDR2 are SGHVS and FNYEAQ. CDR3 sequence reads: CASSLGTGSDANEKLFF. DNA for the CDR3: TGTGCCAGCAGCTTAGGGACAGGGTCGGATGCCAATGAAAAACTGTTTTTT. Full variable domain (remainder filled in from reference TRBV7-6 and TRBJ1-4): GAGVSQSPRYKVTKRGQDVALRCDPISGHVSLYWYRQALGQGPEFLTYFNYEAQQDKSGLPNDRFSAERPEGSISTLTIQRTEQRDSAMYRCASSLGTGSDANEKLFFGSGTQLSVL.

The chain couples TRBV3-1 to TRBJ2-3; 9 positions agree with TRBD2. The trim removed 2 bases at V and 4 bases at J, leaving 4 bases unmatched. This CDR3 comprises 15 residues. Germline lookup yields CDR1 LGHDT and CDR2 YNNKEL (reference sequence). The CDR3 DNA sequence: TGTGCCAGCAGCCAACTAGCGGGGAAGGCAGATACGCAGTATTTT. It translates to CASSQLAGKADTQYF.

This clonotype has more than one count but fewer than ten. The chain carries TRBV12-3 or TRBV12-4 and TRBJ2-3; 7 bases line up with TRBD2. This CDR3 has 13 amino acids. The V gene end was trimmed by 6 bases and the J gene end by 10 bases; junction bases not matched to a gene: 10. CDR3 nucleotides: TGTGCCAGCAGCCCGGAGACCGGGGGGTCGCAGTATTTT. Translating gives CASSPETGGSQYF.

A few counts support this clonotype. The chain carries TRBV20-1 and TRBJ2-1; perhaps TRBD2 as D (6 bases). There are 13 residues in the CDR3. Trimming cost V 0 bases and J 4 bases, with 7 bases left between them. In germline, CDR1 is DFQATT, CDR2 SNEGSKA (reference sequence). The CDR3 DNA reads as TGCAGTGCTAGAGAGGGGGGATACAATGAGCAGTTCTTC. Amino acids: CSAREGGYNEQFF.

This chain connects TRBV6-5 to TRBJ2-1; D may match TRBD1 or TRBD2 (5 bases each). Germline V gives CDR1 MNHEY, CDR2 SVGAGI. The CDR3 runs to 17 residues. V was trimmed by 4 bases and J by 5 bases, leaving 21 bases between them. This CDR3 reads CASSLTFGGVNHNEQFF. The CDR3 bases are TGTGCCAGCAGTTTGACGTTTGGGGGAGTTAACCACAATGAGCAGTTCTTC.

This chain joins TRBV20-1 and TRBJ2-1; 10 positions agree with TRBD2. Losses at the gene ends were 6 bases for V and 2 bases for J; bases not matched to a gene: 7. The CDR3 consists of 15 residues. Germline V gene data show CDR1 as DFQATT and CDR2 as SNEGSKA (reference sequence). The DNA for the CDR3 is TGCAGTGCGCAACCCCTAGCGGGGGCCTACAATGAGCAGTTCTTC. Encoded protein: CSAQPLAGAYNEQFF.

This rearrangement joins TRBV6-1 to TRBJ2-5; 12 positions match TRBD2. Germline V gives CDR1 MNHNS, CDR2 SASEGT. The CDR3 is 14 amino acids. V was pared by 4 bases and J by 5 bases, with 2 bases of the junction left unmatched. CDR3 sequence: CASSGTSGVETQYF. In DNA, the CDR3 is TGTGCCAGCAGTGGGACTAGCGGGGTCGAGACCCAGTACTTC.

The chain combines TRBV20-1 with TRBJ1-2, with a weak D call TRBD1 (6 bases). V was trimmed by 5 bases and J by 4 bases, leaving 8 bases between them. CDR3 size: 11 residues. Germline assignment: CDR1 DFQATT and CDR2 SNEGSKA (reference sequence). This CDR3 is CSAGTTYGYTF. The CDR3 nucleotides read TGCAGTGCTGGGACAACCTATGGCTACACCTTC.

This clonotype occurred a few times. The V call is TRBV12-3 or TRBV12-4, the J call TRBJ1-5; a weak D match, TRBD1 (6 bases). This CDR3 comprises 15 residues. Trimming removed 5 bases from V and 7 bases from J, with 18 bases in between. The CDR3 region is CASSQRGGGLQPQHF. The CDR3 DNA is TGTGCCAGCAGTCAACGGGGGGGCGGGTTACAGCCCCAGCATTTT.

This sequence joins TRBV12-3 or TRBV12-4 and TRBJ2-2; 9 bases fit TRBD1. V gave up 6 bases and J gave up 1 base; unmatched junction bases: 9. This CDR3 is built from 17 residues. The CDR3 bases are TGTGCCAGCAGCCGACCGTTGGACAGGGGGAACACCGGGGAGCTGTTTTTT. It encodes CASSRPLDRGNTGELFF.

This clonotype was observed many times. The chain employs TRBV6-5 and TRBJ2-2, with D perhaps matching TRBD1 or TRBD2 (5 bases each). Germline-derived CDR1 and CDR2 are MNHEY and SVGAGI. Trimming shortened V by 0 bases and J by 4 bases, and 18 bases separated the two germline ends. The CDR3 is made up of 18 amino acids. The CDR3 loop is CASSYSKGRAKITGELFF. The CDR3 coding sequence is TGTGCCAGCAGTTACTCGAAGGGACGCGCTAAGATCACCGGGGAGCTGTTTTTT.